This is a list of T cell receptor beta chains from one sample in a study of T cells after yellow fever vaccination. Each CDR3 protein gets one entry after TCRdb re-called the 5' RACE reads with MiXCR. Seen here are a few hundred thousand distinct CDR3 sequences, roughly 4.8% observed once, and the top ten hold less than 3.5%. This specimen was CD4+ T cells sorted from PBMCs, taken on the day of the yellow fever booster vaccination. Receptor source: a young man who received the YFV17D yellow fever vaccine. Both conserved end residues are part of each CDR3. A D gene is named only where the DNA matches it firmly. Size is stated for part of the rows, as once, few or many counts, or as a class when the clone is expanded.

CDR3 DNA: TGTGCCAGCAGTCACACAGGGAGGGGACAGCCCCAGCATTTT; CDR3 protein: CASSHTGRGQPQHF; V gene: TRBV6-1; J gene: TRBJ1-5; D gene: -; clone size: -
CDR3 DNA: TGTGCCAGCAGCTTAAACTTTCTCTTGAACACTGAAGCTTTCTTT; CDR3 protein: CASSLNFLLNTEAFF; V gene: TRBV7-2; J gene: TRBJ1-1; D gene: -; clone size: many
CDR3 DNA: TGTGCCATCAGTGGGACTGTAGGGTACACCGGGGAGCTGTTTTTT; CDR3 protein: CAISGTVGYTGELFF; V gene: TRBV10-3; J gene: TRBJ2-2; D gene: -; clone size: few
CDR3 DNA: TGCGCCAGCAGCCTTGGGCCGAGAAGGTCCGGGGAGCTGTTTTTT; CDR3 protein: CASSLGPRRSGELFF; V gene: TRBV4-1; J gene: TRBJ2-2; D gene: -; clone size: -
CDR3 DNA: TGTGCCAGCAGACAGGGACAGCTCACAGATACGCAGTATTTT; CDR3 protein: CASRQGQLTDTQYF; V gene: TRBV12-3/TRBV12-4; J gene: TRBJ2-3; D gene: TRBD1; clone size: -
CDR3 DNA: TGTGCCAGCAGCCCCCGGCTAGTTGAAAATGAGCAGTTCTTC; CDR3 protein: CASSPRLVENEQFF; V gene: TRBV7-6; J gene: TRBJ2-1; D gene: -; clone size: many
CDR3 DNA: TGTGCCAGCCTAGCGGGAGCCAACACCGGGGAGCTGTTTTTT; CDR3 protein: CASLAGANTGELFF; V gene: TRBV9; J gene: TRBJ2-2; D gene: TRBD2; clone size: few
CDR3 DNA: TGCAGTGCTAGATCCCCGGCCATGCACCCTGAAGCTTTCTTT; CDR3 protein: CSARSPAMHPEAFF; V gene: TRBV20-1; J gene: TRBJ1-1; D gene: -; clone size: -
CDR3 DNA: TGTGCCAGCAGCCAGGGACAGGGATATGGCTACACCTTC; CDR3 protein: CASSQGQGYGYTF; V gene: TRBV7-2; J gene: TRBJ1-2; D gene: TRBD1; clone size: -
CDR3 DNA: TGCGCCAGCAGCCGCGATCCCTACCATCAGCCCCAGCATTTT; CDR3 protein: CASSRDPYHQPQHF; V gene: TRBV5-1; J gene: TRBJ1-5; D gene: -; clone size: -